The subject of this entry is one T cell receptor beta chain. The sample comes from a study of blood T cells in healthy people across ages. Study summary: About one barcoded beta molecule per two T cells was captured by template switching.

Every sample yielded at least 6.5 million isolated PBMCs. V was clipped by 0 bases and J by 2 bases, with 14 bases between them. Germline assignment: CDR1 DFQATT and CDR2 SNEGSKA (reference sequence). The CDR3 runs to 15 residues. The second PCR ran about 7 to 12 cycles with a sample-barcoded 5' primer and J-beta primers. Tags on each cDNA molecule came from a template-switch adaptor with 12 random nucleotides. Every individual sample yielded 2.5 million or more paired-end reads (each containing CDR3). TCRdb fed the 5' RACE reads into MiXCR, producing one record per CDR3 protein. Of fewer than 950,000 distinct CDR3 sequences in the sample, 35% to 40% were seen once.

The origin of this receptor is a man aged 18-30 years in good health. The sample taken for sequencing was blood. The chain recombines TRBV20-1 with TRBJ2-7; TRBD1 is a possible D gene (6 bases). This CDR3 reads CSARDLTGLAYEQYF. The CDR3 DNA follows: TGCAGTGCTAGAGATTTGACAGGACTGGCCTACGAGCAGTACTTC.